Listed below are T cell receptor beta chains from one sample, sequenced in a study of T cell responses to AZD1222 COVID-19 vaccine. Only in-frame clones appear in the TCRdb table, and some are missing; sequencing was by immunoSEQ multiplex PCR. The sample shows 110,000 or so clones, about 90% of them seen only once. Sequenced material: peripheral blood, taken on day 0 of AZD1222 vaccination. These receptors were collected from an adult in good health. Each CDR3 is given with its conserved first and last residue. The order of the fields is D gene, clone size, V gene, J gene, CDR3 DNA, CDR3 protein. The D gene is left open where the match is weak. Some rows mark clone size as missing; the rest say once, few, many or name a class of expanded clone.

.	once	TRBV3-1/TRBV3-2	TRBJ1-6	TGTGCCAGCAGCCAAGATTGGGCAGGGAATTCACCCCTCCACTTT	CASSQDWAGNSPLHF
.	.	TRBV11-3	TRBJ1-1	TGTGGCGCCCTCCAGGGGCGCACTGAAGCTTTCTTT	CGALQGRTEAFF
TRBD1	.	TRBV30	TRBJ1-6	TGTGCCTGGAGTCCCGGGACAGGAGGTTCACCCCTCCACTTT	CAWSPGTGGSPLHF
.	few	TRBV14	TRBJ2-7	TGTGCCAGCAGCCCCTGGGCAGGCCCCTACGAGCAGTACTTC	CASSPWAGPYEQYF
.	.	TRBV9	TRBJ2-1	TGTGCCAGCAGCTCCTTTGTCAGGGGCGGAAATGAGCAGTTCTTC	CASSSFVRGGNEQFF
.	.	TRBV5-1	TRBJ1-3	TGCGCCAGCAGCCTGACAGAACCTGGAAACACCATATATTTT	CASSLTEPGNTIYF
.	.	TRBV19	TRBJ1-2	TGTGCCAGTAGCGTTCAGGTACCTAACTATGGCTACACCTTC	CASSVQVPNYGYTF
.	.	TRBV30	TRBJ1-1	TGTGCCTGGGAAGGACAGATCAACACTGAAGCTTTCTTT	CAWEGQINTEAFF
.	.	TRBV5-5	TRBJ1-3	TGTGCCAGCAGCTTGGATGGTCCTGGAAACACCATATATTTT	CASSLDGPGNTIYF
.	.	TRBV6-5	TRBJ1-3	TGTGCCAGCAGGAGGGACCCCAGCTCTGGAAACACCATATATTTT	CASRRDPSSGNTIYF
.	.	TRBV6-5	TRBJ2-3	TGTGCCAGCAGAGACGGATTGGGCTTCGGTGATACGCAGTATTTT	CASRDGLGFGDTQYF
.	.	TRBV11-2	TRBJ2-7	TGTGCCAGCAGCCAAGGGGTCTACGAGCAGTACTTC	CASSQGVYEQYF
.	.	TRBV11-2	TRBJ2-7	TGTGCCAGCAGCCCCAACCCGACAGGTCCCTACGAGCAGTACTTC	CASSPNPTGPYEQYF
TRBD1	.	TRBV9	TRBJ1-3	TGTGCCAGCAGCGCCCGGACAGGGCCAACCAACACCATATATTTT	CASSARTGPTNTIYF
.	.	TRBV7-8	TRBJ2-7	TGTGCCAGCAGCTTAGCCTCTACTGTGTGGCAGTACTTC	CASSLASTVWQYF
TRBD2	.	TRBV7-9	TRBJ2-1	TGTGCCAGCAGCGCCACACTAGCGGGAGAGGGAGTGCAGTTCTTC	CASSATLAGEGVQFF
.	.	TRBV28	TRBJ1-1	TGTGCCAGCAGTACTTGGGGACCCTTAGAAGCTTTCTTT	CASSTWGPLEAFF
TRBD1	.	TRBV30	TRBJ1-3	TGTGCCCGACAGGGATCGGGGGGAAACACCATATATTTT	CARQGSGGNTIYF
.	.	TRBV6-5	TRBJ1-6	TGTGCCAGCAGTTACTCGTCAGGCCATAATTCACCCCTCCACTTT	CASSYSSGHNSPLHF
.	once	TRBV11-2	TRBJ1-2	TGTGCCAGCAGCCTGGGGGGGGCCTTTGGCTACACCTTC	CASSLGGAFGYTF
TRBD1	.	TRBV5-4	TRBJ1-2	TGTGCCAGCAGCCGGGACAGTAATTATGGCTACACCTTC	CASSRDSNYGYTF
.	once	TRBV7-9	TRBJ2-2	TGTGCCAGCACTTGGACCGGGGAGCTGTTTTTT	CASTWTGELFF
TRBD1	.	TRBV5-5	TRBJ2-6	TGTGCCAGCAGCCCGGATAGGGACAGGGTCTCTGGGGCCAACGTCCTGACTTTC	CASSPDRDRVSGANVLTF
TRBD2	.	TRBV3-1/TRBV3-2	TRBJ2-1	TGTGCCAGCAGCCAAGCCGCCGGGACTAGCGGGAGGGCTGAGCAGTTCTTC	CASSQAAGTSGRAEQFF
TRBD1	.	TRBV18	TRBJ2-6	TGTGCCAGCTCATCACAGGGGAAGGCCAACGTCCTGACTTTC	CASSSQGKANVLTF
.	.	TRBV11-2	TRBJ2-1	TGTGCCAGCAGTCCAGGGGCTAATGAGCAGTTCTTC	CASSPGANEQFF
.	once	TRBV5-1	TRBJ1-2	TGCGCCAGCAGCCCACAGGGTAGAGGCTACACCTTC	CASSPQGRGYTF
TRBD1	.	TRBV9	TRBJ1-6	TGTGCCAGCAGCCCCCATGGGGACAGCTATTCACCCCTCCACTTT	CASSPHGDSYSPLHF
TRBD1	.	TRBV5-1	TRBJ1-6	TGCGCCAGCAGCTTTGTTGGAGACAGGGGTTCACCCCTCCACTTT	CASSFVGDRGSPLHF
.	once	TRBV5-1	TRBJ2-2	TGCGCCAGCAGCTTGGTTCCGAGAACCGGGGAGCTGTTTTTT	CASSLVPRTGELFF
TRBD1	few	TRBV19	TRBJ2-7	TGTGCCAGTAGTCCCTGGACAGGGCGAGACGAGCAGTACTTC	CASSPWTGRDEQYF
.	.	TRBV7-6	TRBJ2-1	TGTGCCAGCAGCACACCGGGACACCCCTCCTACAATGAGCAGTTCTTC	CASSTPGHPSYNEQFF
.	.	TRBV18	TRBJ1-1	TGTGCCAGCTCACCTCAGGGGCTGGAAGCTTTCTTT	CASSPQGLEAFF
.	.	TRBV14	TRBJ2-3	TGTGCCAGCAGCGTACATACTAGCACAGATACGCAGTATTTT	CASSVHTSTDTQYF
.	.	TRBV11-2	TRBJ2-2	TGTGCCAGCAGCTTCTTGAGGGGGTCCGGGGAGCTGTTTTTT	CASSFLRGSGELFF
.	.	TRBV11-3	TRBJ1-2	TGTGCCAGCAGCTTAGCGGGCAGCCAAGAAGATGGCTACACCTTC	CASSLAGSQEDGYTF
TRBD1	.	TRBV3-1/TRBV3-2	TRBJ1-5	TGTGCCAGCAGCCAAGGCTTTCCACAGGGGGGAGTTCAGCCCCAGCATTTT	CASSQGFPQGGVQPQHF
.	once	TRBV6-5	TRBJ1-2	TGTGCCAGCAGTTACCTTGGGGAGACGGGCTACACCTTC	CASSYLGETGYTF
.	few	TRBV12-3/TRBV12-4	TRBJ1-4	TGTGCCAGCAGTTTGTCCGGCAATGAAAAACTGTTTTTT	CASSLSGNEKLFF
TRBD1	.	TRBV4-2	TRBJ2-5	TGTGCCAGCAGCCAGCAAATCGTTTCGGGACAGGGCGAAGAGACCCAGTACTTC	CASSQQIVSGQGEETQYF
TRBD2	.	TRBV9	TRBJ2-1	TGTGCCAGCAGCGTAGGACCGGGGGGGACTAGCCGTGGGAATGAGCAGTTCTTC	CASSVGPGGTSRGNEQFF
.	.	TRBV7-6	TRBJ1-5	TGTGCCAGCAGCCCGCTGGGGCAGCCCCAGCATTTT	CASSPLGQPQHF
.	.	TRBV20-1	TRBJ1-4	TGCAGTGCTAGAGATGAAAAACTGTTTTTT	CSARDEKLFF
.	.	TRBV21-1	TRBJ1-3	TGTGCCAGCAGCAAAGGGTGGGACTCCCCTGGAAACACCATATATTTT	CASSKGWDSPGNTIYF
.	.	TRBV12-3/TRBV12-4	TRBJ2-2	TGTGCCAGCAGCCAGAACACCGGGGAGCTGTTTTTT	CASSQNTGELFF
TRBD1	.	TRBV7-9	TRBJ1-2	TGTGCCAGCAGCTTATCGGCAGGGGGGACTGATGGCTACACCTTC	CASSLSAGGTDGYTF